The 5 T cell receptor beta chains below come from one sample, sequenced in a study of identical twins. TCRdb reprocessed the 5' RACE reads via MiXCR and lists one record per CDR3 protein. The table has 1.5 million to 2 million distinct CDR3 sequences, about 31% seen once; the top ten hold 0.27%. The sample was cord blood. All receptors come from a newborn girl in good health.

The CDR3 loop reads CASRGQPEQYF. CDR3 DNA sequence: TGTGCCAGCAGGGGACAACCCGAGCAGTACTTC. V usage is TRBV2 and J usage is TRBJ2-4; possible D gene TRBD1, 6 bases. The better agreement between TRBJ2-7 and the DNA end casts doubt on the J call. The CDR3 has 11 residues. Germline CDR1 is SNHLY and CDR2 is FYNNEI.

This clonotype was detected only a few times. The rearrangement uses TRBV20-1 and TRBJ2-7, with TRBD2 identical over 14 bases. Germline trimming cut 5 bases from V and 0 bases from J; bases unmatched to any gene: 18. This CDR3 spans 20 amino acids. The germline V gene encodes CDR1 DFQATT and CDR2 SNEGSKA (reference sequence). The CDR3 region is CSAESHPTGTSGGRSYEQYF. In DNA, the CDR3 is TGCAGTGCTGAAAGCCACCCAACCGGGACTAGCGGGGGACGCTCCTACGAGCAGTACTTC.

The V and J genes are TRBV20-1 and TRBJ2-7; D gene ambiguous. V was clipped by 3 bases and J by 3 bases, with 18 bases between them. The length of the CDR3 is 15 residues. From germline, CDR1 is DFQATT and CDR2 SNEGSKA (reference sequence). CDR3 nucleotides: TGCAGTGCTAGCCCGAGACCCGATAAGGGCTACGAGCAGTACTTC. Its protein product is CSASPRPDKGYEQYF.

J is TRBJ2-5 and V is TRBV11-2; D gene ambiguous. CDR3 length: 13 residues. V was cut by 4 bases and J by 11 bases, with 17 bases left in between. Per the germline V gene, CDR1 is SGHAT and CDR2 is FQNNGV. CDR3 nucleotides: TGTGCCAGCAGCTCCAAAATCAGCGTTCGGCAGTACTTC. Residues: CASSSKISVRQYF.

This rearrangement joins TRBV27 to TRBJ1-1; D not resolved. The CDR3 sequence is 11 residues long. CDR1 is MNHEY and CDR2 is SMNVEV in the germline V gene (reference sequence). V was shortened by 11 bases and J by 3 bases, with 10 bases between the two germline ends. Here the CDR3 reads CALLGDTEAFF. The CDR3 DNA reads TGTGCCCTGCTCGGGGACACTGAAGCTTTCTTT.